This T cell receptor (beta chain) emerged from a study of response to subunit inactivated influenza vaccine (dated by TCRdb to the late 2010s). Background for the entire study: The study used deep quantitative T cell receptor repertoire profiling to track responses to a trivalent subunit inactivated influenza vaccine.

Paper-wide results and their limitations: According to the authors, only a limited number of new T cells may be recruited by each seasonal influenza vaccination.

CDR1 SGHAT and CDR2 FQDESV were looked up in the germline V gene (reference sequence). At the junction V is shortened by 3 bases and J by 2 bases, with 17 bases in between. Counted from cysteine to phenylalanine, this CDR3 has 17 amino acids. Only CDR3 DNA is held: 51 bases, read in frame from base 1. In its sample, this clonotype was seen a few times. Its antigen specificity is not known. Base qualities are not recorded, but no much larger clone differs from it by a single base. The library was generated by RT-PCR. Sequencing was performed on an Illumina HiSeq 2500. The public reads were quality trimmed at Q25 with fastp and then assembled into clones with MiXCR by TCRdb, keeping productive beta chains. Identical CDR3 proteins give one entry, which carries the most common genes and DNA. The sample table contains about 520,000 distinct CDR3 sequences; only one count was recorded for 6.5% to 8% of them. Roughly 14% of the sample is taken by the ten largest.

The material was PBMCs from blood, obtained 23 to 25 months after vaccination. Recombination connected TRBV11-1 to TRBJ2-1, with no confident D gene call. This TCR was sampled from a man aged 45 to 75 who received an inactivated influenza vaccine. Donor details come from another sample of the same person, matched by shared clones. CDR3 protein: CASSLSLSPTTYNEQFF. The nucleotides are TGTGCCAGCAGCTTGTCCCTCTCTCCAACCACCTACAATGAGCAGTTCTTC.